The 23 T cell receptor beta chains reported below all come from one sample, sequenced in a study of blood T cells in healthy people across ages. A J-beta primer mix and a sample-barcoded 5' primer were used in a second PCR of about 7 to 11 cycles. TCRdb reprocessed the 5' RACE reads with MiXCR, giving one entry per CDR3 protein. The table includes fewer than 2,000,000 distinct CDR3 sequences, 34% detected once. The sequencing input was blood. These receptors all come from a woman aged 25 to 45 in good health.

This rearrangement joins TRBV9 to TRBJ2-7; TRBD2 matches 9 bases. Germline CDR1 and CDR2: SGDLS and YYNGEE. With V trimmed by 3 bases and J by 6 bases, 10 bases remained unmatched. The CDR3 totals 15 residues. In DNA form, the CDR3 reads TGTGCCAGCAGCGAAACCGGGACTAGCCCCCTCGAGCAGTACTTC. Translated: CASSETGTSPLEQYF.

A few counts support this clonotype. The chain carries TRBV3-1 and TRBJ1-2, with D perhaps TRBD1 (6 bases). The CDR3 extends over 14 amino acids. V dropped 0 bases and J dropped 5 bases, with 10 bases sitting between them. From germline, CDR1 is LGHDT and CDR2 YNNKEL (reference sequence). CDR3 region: CASSQDWGTYGYTF. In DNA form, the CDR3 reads TGTGCCAGCAGCCAAGATTGGGGGACATATGGCTACACCTTC.

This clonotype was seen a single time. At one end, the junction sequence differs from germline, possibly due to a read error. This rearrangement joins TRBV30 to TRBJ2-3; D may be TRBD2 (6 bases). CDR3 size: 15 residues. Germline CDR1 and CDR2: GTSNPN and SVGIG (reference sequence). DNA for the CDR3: TGTGTCTGGAGTCGGGACTTACGAGGTACAGATACGCAGTATTTT. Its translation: CVWSRDLRGTDTQYF.

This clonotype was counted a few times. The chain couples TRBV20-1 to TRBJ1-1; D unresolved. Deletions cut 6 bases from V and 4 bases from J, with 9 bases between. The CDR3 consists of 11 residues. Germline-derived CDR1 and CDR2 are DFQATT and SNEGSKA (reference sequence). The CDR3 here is CSARVVTEAFF. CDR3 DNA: TGCAGTGCCCGGGTTGTCACTGAAGCTTTCTTT.

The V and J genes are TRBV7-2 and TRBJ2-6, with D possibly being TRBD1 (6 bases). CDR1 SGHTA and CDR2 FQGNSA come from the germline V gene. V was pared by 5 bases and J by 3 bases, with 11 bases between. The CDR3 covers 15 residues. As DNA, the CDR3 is TGTGCCAGCAGCGAGGGACACGGTGGGGCCAACGTCCTGACTTTC. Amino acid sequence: CASSEGHGGANVLTF.

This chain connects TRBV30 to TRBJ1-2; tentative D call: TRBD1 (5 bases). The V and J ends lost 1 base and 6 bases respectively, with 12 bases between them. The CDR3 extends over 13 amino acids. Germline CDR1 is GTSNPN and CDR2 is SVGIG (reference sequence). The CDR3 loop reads CAWSAQGTDGYTF. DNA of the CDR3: TGTGCCTGGAGTGCCCAAGGGACGGATGGCTACACCTTC.

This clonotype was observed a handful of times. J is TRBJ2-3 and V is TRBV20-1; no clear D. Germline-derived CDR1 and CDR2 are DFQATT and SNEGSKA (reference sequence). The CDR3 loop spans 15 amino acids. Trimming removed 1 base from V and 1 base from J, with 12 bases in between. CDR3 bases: TGCAGTGCTAGAGGGGGTAGCTCAGGCACAGATACGCAGTATTTT. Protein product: CSARGGSSGTDTQYF.

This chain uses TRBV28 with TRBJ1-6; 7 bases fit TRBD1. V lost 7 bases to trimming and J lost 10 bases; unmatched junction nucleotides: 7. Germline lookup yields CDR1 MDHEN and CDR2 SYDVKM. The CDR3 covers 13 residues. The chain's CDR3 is CASTPTGRSPLHF. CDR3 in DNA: TGTGCCAGCACTCCGACAGGGCGCTCACCCCTCCACTTT.

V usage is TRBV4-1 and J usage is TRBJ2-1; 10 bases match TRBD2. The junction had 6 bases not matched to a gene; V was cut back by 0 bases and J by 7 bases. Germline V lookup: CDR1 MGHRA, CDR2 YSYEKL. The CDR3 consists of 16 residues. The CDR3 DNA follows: TGCGCCAGCAGCCAAGAGCCGACGACTAGCGGGAATGAGCAGTTCTTC. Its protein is CASSQEPTTSGNEQFF.

Here the CDR3 DNA reads TGTGCCAGCACCTGGGCCGTGGGGTCGTACGAGCAGTACTTC. Its translation: CASTWAVGSYEQYF. This chain connects TRBV28 to TRBJ2-7, with no clear D. The V gene's germline CDR1 is MDHEN and CDR2 SYDVKM. The CDR3 runs to 14 residues. Trimming shortened V by 7 bases and J by 4 bases, and 17 bases separated the two germline ends.

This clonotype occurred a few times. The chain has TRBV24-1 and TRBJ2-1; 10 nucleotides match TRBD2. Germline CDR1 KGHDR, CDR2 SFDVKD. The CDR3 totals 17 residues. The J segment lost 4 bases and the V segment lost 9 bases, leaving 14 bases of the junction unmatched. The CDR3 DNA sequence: TGTGCCACCGCCACTGCGGGTAGCGGGGGGCAGTACAATGAGCAGTTCTTC. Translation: CATATAGSGGQYNEQFF.

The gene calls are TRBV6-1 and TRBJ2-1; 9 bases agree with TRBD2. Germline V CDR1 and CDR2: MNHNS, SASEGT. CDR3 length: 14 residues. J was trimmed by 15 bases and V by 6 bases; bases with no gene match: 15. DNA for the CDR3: TGTGCCAGCAGCCCGTCCGGTAGCGGGGGAGGGTCGTTCTTC. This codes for CASSPSGSGGGSFF.

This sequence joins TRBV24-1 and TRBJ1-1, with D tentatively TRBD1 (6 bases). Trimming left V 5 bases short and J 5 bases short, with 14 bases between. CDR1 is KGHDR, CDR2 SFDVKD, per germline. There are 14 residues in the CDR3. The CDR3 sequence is CATSGNRESTEAFF. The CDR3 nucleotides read TGTGCCACCAGTGGTAACAGGGAGAGTACTGAAGCTTTCTTT.

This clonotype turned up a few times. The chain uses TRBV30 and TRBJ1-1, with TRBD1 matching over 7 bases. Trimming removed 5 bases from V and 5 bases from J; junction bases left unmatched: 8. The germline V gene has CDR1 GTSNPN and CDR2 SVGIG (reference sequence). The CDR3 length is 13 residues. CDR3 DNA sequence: TGTGCCTGGGAACGCAGGGGGGGTACTGAAGCTTTCTTT. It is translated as CAWERRGGTEAFF.

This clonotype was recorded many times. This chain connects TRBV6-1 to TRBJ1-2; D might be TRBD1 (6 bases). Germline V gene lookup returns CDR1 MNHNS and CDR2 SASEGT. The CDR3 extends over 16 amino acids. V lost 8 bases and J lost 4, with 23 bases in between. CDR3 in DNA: TGTGCCAGCTGGCCCACGACAGGCGACTACGTCTATGGCTACACCTTC. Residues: CASWPTTGDYVYGYTF.

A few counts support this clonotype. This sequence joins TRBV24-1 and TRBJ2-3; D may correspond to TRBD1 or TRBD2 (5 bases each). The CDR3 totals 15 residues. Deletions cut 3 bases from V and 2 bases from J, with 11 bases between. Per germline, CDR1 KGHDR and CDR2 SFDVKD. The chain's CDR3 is CATSDTGLLTDTQYF. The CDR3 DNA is TGTGCCACCAGTGATACAGGACTTCTCACAGATACGCAGTATTTT.

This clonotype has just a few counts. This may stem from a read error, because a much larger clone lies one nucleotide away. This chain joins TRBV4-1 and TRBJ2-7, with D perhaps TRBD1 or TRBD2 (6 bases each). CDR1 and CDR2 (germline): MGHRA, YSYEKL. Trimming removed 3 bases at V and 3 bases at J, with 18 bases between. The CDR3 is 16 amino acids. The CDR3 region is CASSHPSPGALYEQYF. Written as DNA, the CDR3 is TGCGCCAGCAGCCACCCCTCCCCGGGGGCCCTCTACGAGCAGTACTTC.

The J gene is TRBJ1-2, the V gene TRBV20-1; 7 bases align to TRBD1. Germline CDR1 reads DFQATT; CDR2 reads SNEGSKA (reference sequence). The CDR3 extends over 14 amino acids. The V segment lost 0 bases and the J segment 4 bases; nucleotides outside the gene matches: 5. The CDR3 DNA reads TGCAGTGCTAGAGATGGGACAGAGCCCTATGGCTACACCTTC. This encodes CSARDGTEPYGYTF.

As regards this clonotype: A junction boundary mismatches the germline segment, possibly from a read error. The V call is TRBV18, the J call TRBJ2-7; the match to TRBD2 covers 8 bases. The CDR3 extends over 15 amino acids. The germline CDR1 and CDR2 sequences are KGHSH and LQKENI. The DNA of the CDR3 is TGTGTCAGCTCACCACCGGGGGGGAGCTCCTACGAGCAGTACTTC. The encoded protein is CVSSPPGGSSYEQYF.

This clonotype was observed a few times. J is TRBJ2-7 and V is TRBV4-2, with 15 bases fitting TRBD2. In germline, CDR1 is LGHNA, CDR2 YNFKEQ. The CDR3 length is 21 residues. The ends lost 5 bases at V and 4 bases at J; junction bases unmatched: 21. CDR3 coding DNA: TGTGCCAGCAGCTACCTGACTTCCGGGACTAGCGGGAGGACCTCGATTTACGAGCAGTACTTC. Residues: CASSYLTSGTSGRTSIYEQYF.

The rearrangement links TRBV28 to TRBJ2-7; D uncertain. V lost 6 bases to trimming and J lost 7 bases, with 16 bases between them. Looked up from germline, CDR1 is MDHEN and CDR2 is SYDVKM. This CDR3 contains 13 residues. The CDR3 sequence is CASSPQGPVEQYF. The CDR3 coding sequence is TGTGCCAGCAGCCCCCAAGGGCCGGTGGAGCAGTACTTC.

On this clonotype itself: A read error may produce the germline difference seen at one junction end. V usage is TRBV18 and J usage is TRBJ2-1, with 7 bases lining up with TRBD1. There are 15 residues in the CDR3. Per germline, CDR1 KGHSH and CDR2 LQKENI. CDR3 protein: CASSPPGQRRNGQFF. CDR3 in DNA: TGTGCCAGCTCACCACCGGGACAGAGAAGGAATGGGCAGTTCTTC.

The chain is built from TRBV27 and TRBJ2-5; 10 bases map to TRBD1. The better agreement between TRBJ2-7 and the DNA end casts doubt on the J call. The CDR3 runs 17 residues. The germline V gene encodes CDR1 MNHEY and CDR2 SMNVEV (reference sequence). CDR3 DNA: TGTGCCAGCAGTTTACTCCAGGCGACAGGGGGCAGGTACGAGCAGTACTTC. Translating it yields CASSLLQATGGRYEQYF.